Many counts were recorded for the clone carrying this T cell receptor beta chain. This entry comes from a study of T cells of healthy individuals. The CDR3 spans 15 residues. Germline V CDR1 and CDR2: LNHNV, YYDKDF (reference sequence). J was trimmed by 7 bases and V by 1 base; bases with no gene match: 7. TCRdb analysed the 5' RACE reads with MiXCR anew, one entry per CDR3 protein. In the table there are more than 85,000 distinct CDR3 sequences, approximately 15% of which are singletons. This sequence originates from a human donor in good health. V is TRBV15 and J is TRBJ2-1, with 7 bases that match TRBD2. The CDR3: CATSRVRLAENEQFF. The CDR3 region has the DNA TGTGCCACCAGCAGAGTGAGACTAGCAGAGAATGAGCAGTTCTTC.